This T cell receptor beta chain was captured in a study of early T cells in non-severe SARS-CoV-2 infection. Study-wide context: Sequenced bulk RNA came from whole blood that was unsorted, and chains were unpaired.

Germline V CDR1 and CDR2: WNHNN, SYGVQD (reference sequence). The CDR3 runs to 14 residues. V lost 8 bases and J lost 4, with 15 bases in between. A remark on this clonotype: Its antigen is undetermined.

Findings and caveats of the study: In VDJdb matching, anti-spike CD8 responses were favored while private and CD4 specificities went missing.

The TCR library protocol attached unique molecular identifiers to the individual cDNA molecules. TCRdb reprocessed the 5' RACE reads via MiXCR and lists one record per CDR3 protein. In the table there are around 99,000 distinct CDR3 sequences, around 10% of which are singletons. Sequences were obtained from whole blood. This chain uses TRBV10-1 with TRBJ2-1; D is uncertain. The source is an adult who was a healthcare worker with PCR-confirmed SARS-CoV-2 infection or an uninfected control (not recorded which). CDR3 DNA: TGCGCCAGCTCTGCAGCCGAGGCTTACAATGAGCAGTTCTTC. Protein: CASSAAEAYNEQFF.